This entry describes one T cell receptor (beta chain). Different DNA sequences within this sample yield the same CDR3. V gave up 3 bases and J gave up 8 bases; unmatched junction bases: 7. Per germline, CDR1 SNHLY and CDR2 FYNNEI. The CDR3 sequence is 14 residues long. The sample originates from a study of blood T cell repertoires in COVID-19. Study information: Nucleic acid was either cDNA or gDNA, and it came from T cells, B-cell-depleted T cells, or PBMCs.

Assay used: immunoSEQ multiplex PCR; TCRdb lists only in-frame clones, some missing. The sample lists over 250,000 clones, roughly 86% occurring once. The study drew participants aged about 18 to 95 years from 20 to 30 US areas. All recovered Cohort 3 donors got two negative PCRs, got clearance, or saw symptom resolution. The V call is TRBV2, the J call TRBJ2-5; 9 bases agree with TRBD2. The sample comprised PBMCs or T cells enriched from blood (not recorded which). The clonotype was recovered from a woman in her thirties who had recovered from COVID-19. The CDR3 reads CASSDAGGLVTQYF. The CDR3 nucleotides are TGTGCCAGCAGTGACGCGGGGGGGCTAGTTACCCAGTACTTC. The complete variable domain, with remaining parts taken from reference TRBV2 and TRBJ2-5, reads EPEVTQTPSHQVTQMGQEVILRCVPISNHLYFYWYRQILGQKVEFLVSFYNNEISEKSEIFDDQFSVERPDGSNFTLKIRSTKLEDSAMYFCASSDAGGLVTQYFGPGTRLLVL.